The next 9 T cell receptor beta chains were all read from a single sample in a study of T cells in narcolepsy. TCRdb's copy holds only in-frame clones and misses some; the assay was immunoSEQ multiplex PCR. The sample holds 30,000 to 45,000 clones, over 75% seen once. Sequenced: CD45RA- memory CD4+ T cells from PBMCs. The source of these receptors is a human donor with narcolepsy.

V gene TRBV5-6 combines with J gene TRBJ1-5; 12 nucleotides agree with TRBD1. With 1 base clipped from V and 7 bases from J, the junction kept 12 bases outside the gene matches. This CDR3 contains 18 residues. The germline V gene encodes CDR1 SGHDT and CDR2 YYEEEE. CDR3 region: CASSLLRLGQGAGQPQHF. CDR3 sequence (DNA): TGTGCCAGCAGCTTGTTAAGGTTGGGACAGGGGGCCGGGCAGCCCCAGCATTTT.

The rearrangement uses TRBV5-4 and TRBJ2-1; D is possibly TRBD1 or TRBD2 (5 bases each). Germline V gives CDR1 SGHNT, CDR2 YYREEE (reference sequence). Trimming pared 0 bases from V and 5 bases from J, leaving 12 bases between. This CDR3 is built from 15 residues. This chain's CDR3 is CASSLGGTGNNEQFF. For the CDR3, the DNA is TGTGCCAGCAGCTTGGGGGGGACCGGGAACAATGAGCAGTTCTTC.

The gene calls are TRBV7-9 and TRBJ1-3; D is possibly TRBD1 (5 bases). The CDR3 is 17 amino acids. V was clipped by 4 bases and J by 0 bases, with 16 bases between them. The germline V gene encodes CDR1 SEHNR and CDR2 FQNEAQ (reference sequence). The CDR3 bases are TGTGCCAGCAGCTGGGACCTGAACCCTAGCTCTGGAAACACCATATATTTT. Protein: CASSWDLNPSSGNTIYF.

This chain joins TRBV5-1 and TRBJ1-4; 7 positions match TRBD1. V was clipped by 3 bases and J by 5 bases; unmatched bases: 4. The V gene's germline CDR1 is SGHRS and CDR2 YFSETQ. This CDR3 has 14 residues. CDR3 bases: TGCGCCAGCAGCTCGGACAGGACGAATGAAAAACTGTTTTTT. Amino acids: CASSSDRTNEKLFF.

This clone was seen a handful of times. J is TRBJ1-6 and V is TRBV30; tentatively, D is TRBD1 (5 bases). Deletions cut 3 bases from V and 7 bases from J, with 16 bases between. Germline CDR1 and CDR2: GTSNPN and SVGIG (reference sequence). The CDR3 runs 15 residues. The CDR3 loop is CAWRRDVVQNSPLHF. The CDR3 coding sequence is TGTGCCTGGAGACGGGACGTAGTACAGAATTCACCCCTCCACTTT.

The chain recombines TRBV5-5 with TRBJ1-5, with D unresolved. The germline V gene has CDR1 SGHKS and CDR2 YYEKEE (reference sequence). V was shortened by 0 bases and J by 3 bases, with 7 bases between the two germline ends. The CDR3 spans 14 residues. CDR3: CASSLARDNQPQHF. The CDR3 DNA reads TGTGCCAGCAGCTTGGCGAGGGACAATCAGCCCCAGCATTTT.

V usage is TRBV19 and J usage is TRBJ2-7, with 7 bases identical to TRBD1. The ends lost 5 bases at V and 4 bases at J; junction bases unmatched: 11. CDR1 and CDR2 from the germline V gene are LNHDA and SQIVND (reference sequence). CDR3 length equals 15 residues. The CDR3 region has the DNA TGTGCCAGTAGTGGACAGGAGGCAGGTATATACGAGCAGTACTTC. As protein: CASSGQEAGIYEQYF.

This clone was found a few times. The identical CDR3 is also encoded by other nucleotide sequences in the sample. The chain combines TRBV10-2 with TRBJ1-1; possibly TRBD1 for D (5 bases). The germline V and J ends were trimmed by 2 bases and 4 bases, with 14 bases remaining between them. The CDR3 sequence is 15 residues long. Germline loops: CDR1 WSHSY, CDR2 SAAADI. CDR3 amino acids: CASSERGRLGTEAFF. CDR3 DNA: TGCGCCAGCAGTGAGCGGGGACGTCTGGGCACTGAAGCTTTCTTT.

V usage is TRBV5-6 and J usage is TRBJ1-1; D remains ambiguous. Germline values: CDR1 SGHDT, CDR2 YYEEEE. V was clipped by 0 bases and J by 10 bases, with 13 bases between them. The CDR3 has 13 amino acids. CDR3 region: CASSLAGAQTAFF. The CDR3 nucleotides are TGTGCCAGCAGCTTGGCGGGCGCCCAAACAGCTTTCTTT.